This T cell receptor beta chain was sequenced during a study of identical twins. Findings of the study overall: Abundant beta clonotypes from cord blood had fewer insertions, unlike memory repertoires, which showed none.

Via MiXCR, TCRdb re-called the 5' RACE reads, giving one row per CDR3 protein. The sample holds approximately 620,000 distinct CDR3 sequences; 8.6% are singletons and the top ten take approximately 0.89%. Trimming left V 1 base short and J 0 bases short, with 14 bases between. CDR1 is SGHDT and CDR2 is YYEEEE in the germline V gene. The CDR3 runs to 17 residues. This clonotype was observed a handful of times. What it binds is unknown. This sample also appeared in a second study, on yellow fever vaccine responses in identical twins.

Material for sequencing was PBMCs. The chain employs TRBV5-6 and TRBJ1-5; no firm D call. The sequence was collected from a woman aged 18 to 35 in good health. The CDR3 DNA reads TGTGCCAGCAGCTTGACTGCAGGCAGCTATAGCAATCAGCCCCAGCATTTT. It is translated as CASSLTAGSYSNQPQHF.